The text below deals with one TCR beta chain. What it recognizes is unknown. Sequencing of cultured CD4+ T cell DNA used the Oncomine TCR Beta short-read assay. TCRdb re-analysed the PCR reads in MiXCR, keeping a single row per CDR3 protein. The data contain under 15,000 distinct CDR3 sequences, about 72% of them singletons. This sample stems from a study of vaccination and CD4 T cells after COVID-19. Study context: There were six male and four female convalescents, and two of them were Hispanic.

The CDR3 has 16 amino acids. Germline V gene lookup returns CDR1 SGHDT and CDR2 YYEEEE. V gave up 3 bases and J gave up 3 bases, with 16 bases separating them. This sample's treatment: roughly nine-day PBMC culture with coronavirus spike peptide pools or control peptides (ViraFEST assay). T cells were expanded with peptide pools, and expanded clonotypes were identified by TCR sequencing. The rearrangement joins TRBV5-6 to TRBJ1-5; D possibly corresponds to TRBD1 (5 bases). Source material: CD4+ T cells from blood, cultured in vitro. The receptor's source is a human donor who had recovered from COVID-19. The CDR3 bases are TGTGCCAGCAGCTCCATGGGGGGTAGATACAATCAGCCCCAGCATTTT. Translation: CASSSMGGRYNQPQHF.